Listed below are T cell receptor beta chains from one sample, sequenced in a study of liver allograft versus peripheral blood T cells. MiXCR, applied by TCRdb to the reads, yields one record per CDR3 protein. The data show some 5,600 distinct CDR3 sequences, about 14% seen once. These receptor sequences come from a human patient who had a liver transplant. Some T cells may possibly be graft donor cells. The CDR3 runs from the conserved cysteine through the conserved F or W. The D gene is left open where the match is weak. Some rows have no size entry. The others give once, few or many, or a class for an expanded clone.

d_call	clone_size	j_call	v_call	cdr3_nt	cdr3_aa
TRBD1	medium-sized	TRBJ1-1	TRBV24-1	TGTGCCACCAGTGAGGACAGGGGCGGGAACACTGAAGCTTTCTTT	CATSEDRGGNTEAFF
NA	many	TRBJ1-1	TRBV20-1	TGCAGTGCGTACAAGGTCACTGAAGCTTTCTTT	CSAYKVTEAFF
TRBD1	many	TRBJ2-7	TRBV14	TGTGCCAGCAGCCAAGGAACAGGGGGCTTCTACGAGCAGTACTTC	CASSQGTGGFYEQYF
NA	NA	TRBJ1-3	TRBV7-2	TGTGCCAGCAGCCCGGGACCGGGGGGGAACACCATATATTTT	CASSPGPGGNTIYF
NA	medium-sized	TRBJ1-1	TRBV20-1	TGCAGTGCTGGGGAGGGACCGAGAGAAGCTTTCTTT	CSAGEGPREAFF
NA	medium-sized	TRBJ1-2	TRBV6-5	TGTGCCAGCAGCTACGACAACTATGGCTACACCTTC	CASSYDNYGYTF
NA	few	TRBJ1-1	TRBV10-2	TGCGCCAGCAGTGACCCGGGGGGGCCGAACACTGAAGCTTTCTTT	CASSDPGGPNTEAFF
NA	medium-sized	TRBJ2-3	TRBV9	TGTGCCAGCAGCGTAGGATGGGACTTAAGCACAGATACGCAGTATTTT	CASSVGWDLSTDTQYF
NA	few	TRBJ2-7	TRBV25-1	TGTGCCAGCAGCCGGCATGCCACCTACGAGCAGTACTTC	CASSRHATYEQYF
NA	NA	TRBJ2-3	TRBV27	TGTGCCAGCAGTATTGGTGGTGCAGATACGCAGTATTTT	CASSIGGADTQYF
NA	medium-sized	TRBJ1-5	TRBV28	TGTGCCAGCAGTTTACTAGCCAAGCCCCAGCATTTT	CASSLLAKPQHF
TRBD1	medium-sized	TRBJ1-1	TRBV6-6	TGTGCCAGCAGTTCAGGAGGGACAGGGAAGGCTGAAGCTTTCTTT	CASSSGGTGKAEAFF
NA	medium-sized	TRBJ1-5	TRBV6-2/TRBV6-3	TGTGCCAGTGCCCACAGGGTCAATCAGCCCCAGCATTTT	CASAHRVNQPQHF
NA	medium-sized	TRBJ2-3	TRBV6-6	TGTGCCAGCAGTTTCTCAGATACGCAGTATTTT	CASSFSDTQYF
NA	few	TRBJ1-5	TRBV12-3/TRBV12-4	TGTGCCAGCAGTTTGGGGAGTAGCAATCAGCCCCAGCATTTT	CASSLGSSNQPQHF
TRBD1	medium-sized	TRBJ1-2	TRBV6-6	TGTGCCAGCGGAACAGGGGCCTATGGCTACACCTTC	CASGTGAYGYTF
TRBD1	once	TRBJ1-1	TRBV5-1	TGCGCCAGCAGCCAGGGACAGGGGAGGGGGAACACTGAAGCTTTCTTT	CASSQGQGRGNTEAFF
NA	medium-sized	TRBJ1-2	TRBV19	TGTGCCAGTTCTATTCAGGAGGACTATGGCTACACCTTC	CASSIQEDYGYTF
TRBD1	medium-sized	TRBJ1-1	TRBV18	TGTGCCAGCTCATCCTCCTGGACAGGGGCTGAAGCTTTCTTT	CASSSSWTGAEAFF
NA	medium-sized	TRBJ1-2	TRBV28	TGTGCCAGCAGTTCAACCGGGGTTGGCTATGGCTACACCTTC	CASSSTGVGYGYTF
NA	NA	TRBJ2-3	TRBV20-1	TGCAGTGCACCGGCAGGCACAGATACGCAGTATTTT	CSAPAGTDTQYF
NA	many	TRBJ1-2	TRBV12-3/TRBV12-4	TGTGCCAGCAGTTTGGGCAGCCCCTCCAGGGGCTACACCTTC	CASSLGSPSRGYTF
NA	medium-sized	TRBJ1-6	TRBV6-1	TGTGCCAGCTGTCTGAGCTCCTATAATTCACCCCTCCACTTT	CASCLSSYNSPLHF
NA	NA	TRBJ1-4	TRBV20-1	TGCAGTGCTAGAGCCAAGATCCCTGAAAAACTGTTTTTT	CSARAKIPEKLFF